Each of the 8 T cell receptor beta chains below was sequenced from the same sample in a study of blood T cell repertoires in COVID-19. Assay used: immunoSEQ multiplex PCR; TCRdb lists only in-frame clones, some missing. The table lists under 150,000 clones, about nine tenths of them singletons. Sequences were obtained from peripheral blood. All receptors come from a man between 50 and 59 years old with active or convalescent COVID-19.

The chain employs TRBV15 and TRBJ1-2; D gene uncertain. V was cut by 1 base and J by 1 base, with 13 bases left in between. The CDR3 sequence is 16 residues long. Looked up from germline, CDR1 is LNHNV and CDR2 is YYDKDF (reference sequence). CDR3: CATSRGLGELNYGYTF. The DNA for the CDR3 is TGTGCCACCAGCAGAGGCCTCGGGGAGCTTAACTATGGCTACACCTTC.

The V and J genes are TRBV28 and TRBJ2-7, with 7 bases that match TRBD2. The V segment lost 1 base and the J segment 2 bases; nucleotides outside the gene matches: 8. Germline V gene lookup returns CDR1 MDHEN and CDR2 SYDVKM. This CDR3 comprises 16 residues. Written as DNA, the CDR3 is TGTGCCAGCAGTTTATTGCGACTAGCAAGAGCCTACGAGCAGTACTTC. Translating it yields CASSLLRLARAYEQYF.

This rearrangement joins TRBV4-2 to TRBJ2-6, with TRBD1 identical over 9 bases. The CDR3 has 19 residues. The germline V gene has CDR1 LGHNA and CDR2 YNFKEQ. The trim removed 5 bases at V and 1 base at J, leaving 12 bases unmatched. The CDR3 sequence is CASSRKTGGGPSGANVLTF. DNA for the CDR3: TGTGCCAGCAGCAGAAAGACAGGGGGAGGGCCGTCTGGGGCCAACGTCCTGACTTTC.

The chain combines TRBV5-1 with TRBJ2-2, with TRBD2 matching 8 bases. This CDR3 is 16 amino acids long. Germline lookup yields CDR1 SGHRS and CDR2 YFSETQ. V lost 0 bases and J lost 3; bases outside the gene matches: 4. Here the CDR3 DNA reads TGCGCCAGCAGCTTGGGTGGGACTAGTTACACCGGGGAGCTGTTTTTT. Amino acids: CASSLGGTSYTGELFF.

J is TRBJ2-7 and V is TRBV7-2; TRBD2 is a possible D gene (5 bases). CDR3 length equals 14 residues. Per germline, CDR1 SGHTA and CDR2 FQGNSA. V shed 5 bases and J shed 2 bases, with 13 bases lying between them. This chain's CDR3 is CASSGGRAAYEQYF. Written as DNA, the CDR3 is TGTGCCAGCAGCGGCGGGCGGGCGGCCTACGAGCAGTACTTC.

The rearrangement uses TRBV11-2 and TRBJ2-1; 10 bases agree with TRBD2. The CDR3 extends over 11 amino acids. Germline V lookup: CDR1 SGHAT, CDR2 FQNNGV. V was clipped by 4 bases and J by 16 bases; unmatched bases: 4. The CDR3 DNA sequence: TGTGCCAGCAGCTCAGGACTAGCGGTTTTCTTC. Translating gives CASSSGLAVFF.

This sequence joins TRBV2 and TRBJ1-1; D uncertain. Germline V CDR1 and CDR2: SNHLY, FYNNEI. The CDR3 contains 15 residues. Trimming left V 2 bases short and J 0 bases short, with 10 bases between. The CDR3 region has the DNA TGTGCCAGCAGTGAAATTGGGCCCTTGAACACTGAAGCTTTCTTT. It specifies CASSEIGPLNTEAFF.

The chain couples TRBV6-5 to TRBJ1-1, with D perhaps TRBD1 (6 bases). Looked up from germline, CDR1 is MNHEY and CDR2 is SVGAGI. This CDR3 spans 14 amino acids. The V gene lost 6 bases and the J gene lost 3 bases, with 14 bases spanning the gap. CDR3 sequence reads: CASRQGDGYTEAFF. The CDR3 region has the DNA TGTGCCAGCAGACAGGGAGATGGGTACACTGAAGCTTTCTTT.